These T cell receptor beta chains were read from a single sample in a study of blood T cell repertoires in COVID-19. The protocol was immunoSEQ multiplex PCR, while the TCRdb copy is restricted to in-frame clones and leaves out a portion. The sample yields 250,000 to 350,000 clones, around 82% seen once. Sequenced material: peripheral blood. The receptors stem from a human donor with COVID-19, enrolled during active disease. The donor label of this sample is uncertain. CDR3s include the opening cysteine and the closing phenylalanine or tryptophan. Fields, in order: D gene, clone size, V gene, J gene, CDR3 protein, CDR3 DNA. D genes are given only for firm matches. Part of the rows lack a size; the others show once, few, many or a class for expanded clones.

NA,once,TRBV3-1/TRBV3-2,TRBJ2-3,CASSQGRGSTDTQYF,TGTGCCAGCAGCCAAGGACGGGGTAGCACAGATACGCAGTATTTT
NA,NA,TRBV7-2,TRBJ1-5,CASSFQGNSNQPQHF,TGTGCCAGCAGCTTTCAGGGGAACAGCAATCAGCCCCAGCATTTT
NA,NA,TRBV7-9,TRBJ1-1,CASSLRSSNTEAFF,TGTGCCAGCAGCCTGCGGTCTTCGAACACTGAAGCTTTCTTT
TRBD1,NA,TRBV6-5,TRBJ1-4,CASSLGTARKKLFF,TGTGCCAGCAGTCTTGGGACAGCCAGGAAAAAACTGTTTTTT
NA,NA,TRBV6-6,TRBJ1-5,CASSYSKEGQPQHF,TGTGCCAGCAGTTACTCGAAGGAGGGGCAGCCCCAGCATTTT
TRBD1,NA,TRBV12-5,TRBJ2-7,CASGLTGGAEQYF,TGTGCTAGTGGTTTGACAGGGGGCGCCGAGCAGTACTTC
NA,NA,TRBV7-9,TRBJ2-1,CASSLMSGRHNEQFF,TGTGCCAGCAGCTTAATGAGCGGGCGCCACAATGAGCAGTTCTTC
NA,NA,TRBV7-7,TRBJ2-2,CASSLALGSNTGELFF,TGTGCTAGCAGCTTAGCTCTGGGCTCGAACACCGGGGAGCTGTTTTTT
NA,NA,TRBV28,TRBJ1-1,CASSLFRAMNTEAFF,TGTGCCAGCAGTTTATTCAGGGCCATGAACACTGAAGCTTTCTTT
TRBD2,NA,TRBV10-3,TRBJ2-7,CAINSGTSGTYEQYF,TGTGCCATCAATTCAGGGACTAGCGGGACCTACGAGCAGTACTTC
NA,NA,TRBV6-2/TRBV6-3,TRBJ1-6,CASSFPQANVVRGPPLHF,TGTGCCAGCAGTTTTCCCCAAGCGAACGTCGTCAGGGGTCCACCCCTCCACTTT
NA,NA,TRBV19,TRBJ1-1,CASSITGLNTEAFF,TGTGCCAGTAGTATAACAGGTCTCAACACTGAAGCTTTCTTT
NA,once,TRBV19,TRBJ1-2,CASHHPNYGYTF,TGTGCCAGTCATCATCCTAACTATGGCTACACCTTC
NA,NA,TRBV3-1/TRBV3-2,TRBJ2-1,CASTMWQGISYNEQFF,TGTGCCAGCACGATGTGGCAGGGGATTTCCTACAATGAGCAGTTCTTC
NA,NA,TRBV28,TRBJ1-2,CASSLIGEGEGYGYTF,TGTGCCAGCAGTTTAATTGGGGAGGGGGAGGGCTATGGCTACACCTTC
NA,once,TRBV9,TRBJ1-2,CASSVDVGAGYTF,TGTGCCAGCAGCGTAGATGTAGGGGCGGGCTACACCTTC
NA,once,TRBV21-1,TRBJ1-1,CASSIRQGNTEAFF,TGTGCCAGCAGCATCAGACAGGGTAACACTGAAGCTTTCTTT